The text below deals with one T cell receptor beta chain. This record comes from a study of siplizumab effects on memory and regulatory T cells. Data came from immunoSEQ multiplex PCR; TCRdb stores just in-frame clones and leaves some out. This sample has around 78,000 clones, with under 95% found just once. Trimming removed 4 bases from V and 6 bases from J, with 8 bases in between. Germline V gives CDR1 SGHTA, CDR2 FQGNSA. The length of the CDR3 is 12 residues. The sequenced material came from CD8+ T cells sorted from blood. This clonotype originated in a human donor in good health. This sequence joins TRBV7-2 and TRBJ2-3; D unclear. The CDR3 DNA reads TGTGCCAGCAGCTCGCTTCCGGATACGCAGTATTTT. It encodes CASSSLPDTQYF.